The sequence of this TCR beta chain was determined in a study of blood T cell repertoires in COVID-19 (dated by TCRdb to about 2020). Background for the entire study: The collaborator samples originated in the United States, Italy and Spain and spanned the acute and convalescent phases of COVID-19. The material from the prospective study consisted of cDNA or gDNA derived from T cells, B-cell-depleted T cells, or PBMCs. Subjects who had been exposed to COVID-19, were actively infected with it, or had recovered from it provided the deeply sampled blood TCRbeta repertoires that made up the dataset. The repertoires were released in a freely available public database intended as a resource for research on the immune response to SARS-CoV-2. Samples came from the ongoing ImmuneRACE study (first 160 participants) plus 1,254 subjects from 6 global collaborators. The sample metadata nearly always contained a de-identified subject ID, COVID-19 status, age in years and sex. HLA class I and class II types, where available, came from metadata supplied by the sample provider rather than from assay-based typing. The investigation overall reported the following: How much clinical and demographic metadata was included differed by source and by participant, and the metadata was provided uncurated.

Remarks on this clone: Its binding antigen is unknown. Per-base qualities were not stored, and no clone one base away is much larger.

Each collaborating institution followed its own protocols to collect whole blood in K2EDTA tubes. For TCRbeta analysis, collaborator samples were shipped as frozen whole blood, as isolated PBMCs, or as DNA extracted from either sample type. The CDR3 sequence holds 15 residues, the cysteine and phenylalanine included. The only DNA kept is the CDR3, 45 bases in frame from the first base. At the junction V is shortened by 1 base and J by 5 bases; bases outside the gene matches: 3. As encoded in the germline V gene (reference sequence), CDR1 is SEHNR while CDR2 is FQNEAQ. TCRbeta CDR3 regions were amplified from genomic DNA using the immunoSEQ Assay, a bias-controlled multiplex PCR. On the study's bioinformatics: The number of nucleated cells in each sample was estimated from the amplification of reference gene primers within the assay. To quantify the absolute abundance of each unique TCRbeta CDR3 rearrangement, sequence reads were collapsed and filtered. Productive Simpson clonality was computed per sample as the square root of Simpson's diversity index over productive rearrangements. TCRdb took this table from immuneACCESS and kept in-frame rearrangements with V and J called. Such tables lack part of the clones; where checked against another copy, unresolved V genes explain under half of the gap, and the rest is unexplained. For V, J and clone size, that table is used; D and trimming come from the DNA. This sample gives 35,000 to 45,000 clones in total; about 80% of them show up just once. The ten largest clones add up to over 15% of the sample.

Sequencing input: peripheral blood. The clonotype comes from a man between 65 and 85 years old with acute or convalescent COVID-19. The chain couples TRBV7-9 to TRBJ2-5; TRBD1 fits 11 bases in the junction. The CDR3 loop reads CASSLGTGGAETQYF. In nucleotides, the sequence is TGTGCCAGCAGCTTAGGGACAGGGGGCGCGGAGACCCAGTACTTC.